This T cell receptor (beta chain) was sequenced in a study of Graves' ophthalmopathy and Graves' hyperthyroidism. The sequenced template was RNA, covering the TCR beta CDR3 region. First-round RT-PCR with HTBI primers preceded a second-round multiplex PCR. TCRdb called the multiplex PCR reads again in MiXCR, with one record for every CDR3 protein. The data contain 300,000 to 350,000 distinct CDR3 sequences, roughly 15% of them singletons. The germline V and J ends were trimmed by 3 bases and 6 bases, with 12 bases remaining between them. The CDR3 has 14 amino acids. Per germline, CDR1 MDHEN and CDR2 SYDVKM.

The clonotype was recovered from an adult man with Graves' ophthalmopathy. Sequencing was performed on peripheral blood. The V call is TRBV28, the J call TRBJ1-5, with D maybe TRBD1 (5 bases). CDR3 protein: CASSFPGLPQPQHF. CDR3 in DNA: TGTGCCAGCAGTTTCCCGGGACTCCCTCAGCCCCAGCATTTT.